The present T cell receptor beta chain was sequenced within a study of cytomegalovirus exposure and HLA in healthy donors. Study-wide context: A subsequent analysis stated that the 100 to 150 validation repertoires were run on the same platform as the approximately 710 first-cohort repertoires. Study findings and constraints: It was approximately 160 TCR beta chains that were listed as cytomegalovirus-associated. Most observed TCR sequences were rare, whereas some public TCRs were detected in many donors.

Some clones are missing from TCRdb's copy, which holds only in-frame ones; the method was immunoSEQ multiplex PCR. The sample shows more than 150,000 clones, 88% of them seen only once. The donors were part of the validation cohort, which consisted of about 130 subjects and was separate from the first cohort of 670 or so subjects. Germline assignment: CDR1 SGHVS and CDR2 FQNEAQ. Trimming took 2 bases from V and 4 from J; bases not matched to a gene: 8. This CDR3 region has 16 residues. Worth noting for this clone: The antigen remains unidentified.

The specimen sequenced was PBMCs. This chain joins TRBV7-8 and TRBJ2-3; TRBD2 matches at 8 bases. The clonotype was recovered from a man aged 18 to 29 in good health and CMV-seronegative. CDR3 DNA sequence: TGTGCCAGCAGCTTATTAGGCGGGAGGTTGGCAGATACGCAGTATTTT. Amino acid sequence: CASSLLGGRLADTQYF.